The 21 T cell receptor beta chains below all came from one sample that was sequenced in a study of blood T cells in healthy people across ages. Sample-barcoded 5' priming and a J-beta primer mix drove a second PCR of roughly 7 to 11 cycles. TCRdb called the 5' RACE reads again in MiXCR, with one record for every CDR3 protein. The table shows a few hundred thousand distinct CDR3 sequences, with 25% to 30% occurring only once. Sequenced sample: blood. All receptors derive from a woman between 70 and 85 years old in good health.

This chain links TRBV9 with TRBJ2-6; possible D gene TRBD2, 6 bases. Germline V CDR1 and CDR2: SGDLS, YYNGEE. The V end lost 0 bases, the J end lost 0 bases, and 13 bases lay between the germline ends. This CDR3 is built from 18 residues. CDR3 nucleotide sequence: TGTGCCAGCAGCGTAGGGGGAGGACAAAGCTCTGGGGCCAACGTCCTGACTTTC. Its translation: CASSVGGGQSSGANVLTF.

This clonotype appeared a few times. The chain combines TRBV7-2 with TRBJ2-5; either TRBD1 or TRBD2 may fit D (6 bases each). The V end was cut by 6 bases, the J end by 8 bases, with 19 bases between. The CDR3 spans 14 residues. Germline lookup yields CDR1 SGHTA and CDR2 FQGNSA. In DNA, the CDR3 is TGTGCCAGCAGTCCAGCTAGGGGGGATGGTACCCAGTACTTC. It is translated as CASSPARGDGTQYF.

This clonotype was observed a few times. The chain has TRBV7-2 and TRBJ1-6; D gene unclear. CDR3 length: 16 amino acids. Trimming stripped 2 bases from V and 0 bases from J, with 8 bases between. Germline CDR1 SGHTA, CDR2 FQGNSA. Here the CDR3 DNA reads TGTGCCAGCAGCTTATACGGGAGCTCCTATAATTCACCCCTCCACTTT. It specifies CASSLYGSSYNSPLHF.

This chain connects TRBV6-6 to TRBJ1-1; the match to TRBD1 covers 8 bases. V gave up 6 bases and J gave up 3 bases; unmatched junction bases: 12. The CDR3 runs to 16 residues. The V gene's germline CDR1 is MNHNY and CDR2 SVGAGI (reference sequence). The CDR3 DNA reads as TGTGCCAGCAGCCCCGGACAGGGAGGGAGGGACACTGAAGCTTTCTTT. The encoded protein is CASSPGQGGRDTEAFF.

This clonotype has a handful of counts. The chain combines TRBV14 with TRBJ1-4; D is ambiguous. Between the trimmed V and J ends, which lost 0 bases and 11 bases, there was a span of 16 bases. The CDR3 spans 15 residues. Germline V lookup: CDR1 SGHDN, CDR2 FVKESK. CDR3 coding DNA: TGTGCCAGCAGCCAAGAGTATAGGAGTCGTGAGAAACTGTTTTTT. This gives the protein CASSQEYRSREKLFF.

This clonotype has more than one count but fewer than ten. The rearrangement uses TRBV30 and TRBJ1-1; D is uncertain. Germline CDR1 GTSNPN, CDR2 SVGIG (reference sequence). Trimming left V 1 base short and J 1 base short, with 13 bases between. The CDR3 is 15 residues long. The CDR3 protein is CAWSANLQRNTEAFF. CDR3 nucleotides: TGTGCCTGGAGTGCCAATCTCCAACGGAACACTGAAGCTTTCTTT.

This clonotype was counted only a few times. The V gene is TRBV5-1, the J gene TRBJ2-5; D not resolved. TRBJ2-1 matches the DNA end more closely, so the J call is doubtful. Germline V gene data show CDR1 as SGHRS and CDR2 as YFSETQ. The CDR3 is 12 amino acids. CDR3 coding DNA: TGCGCCAGCAGCTTGGAAGGACGATGGCAGTTCTTC. Amino acids: CASSLEGRWQFF.

CDR3 loop: CASSEGTSGSGEQFF. The CDR3 DNA is TGTGCCAGCAGTGAAGGGACTAGCGGGTCGGGTGAGCAGTTCTTC. The V call is TRBV6-1, the J call TRBJ2-1; 11 bases map to TRBD2. With 1 base clipped from V and 9 bases from J, the junction kept 5 bases outside the gene matches. Germline CDR1 reads MNHNS; CDR2 reads SASEGT. This CDR3 has 15 amino acids.

This clonotype was seen more than once but under ten times. The rearrangement links TRBV18 to TRBJ2-3; 11 positions agree with TRBD2. This CDR3 is built from 15 residues. J lost 4 bases, V lost 6 bases, and 6 bases had no gene match. Germline V gene data show CDR1 as KGHSH and CDR2 as LQKENI. The CDR3: CASSPGLAAADTQYF. The CDR3 nucleotides read TGTGCCAGCTCCCCGGGACTAGCGGCCGCAGATACGCAGTATTTT.

CDR3 in DNA: TGCAGTGCTAGGGGACTAATTAGACGCACAGATACGCAGTATTTT. Translating it yields CSARGLIRRTDTQYF. This chain connects TRBV20-1 to TRBJ2-3; 7 bases match TRBD2. V shed 3 bases and J 1 base; nucleotides not matched to a gene: 7. Germline assignment: CDR1 DFQATT and CDR2 SNEGSKA (reference sequence). CDR3 length: 15 amino acids.

This clonotype was seen only a few times. V and J are TRBV7-2 and TRBJ2-3; TRBD2 matches 9 bases. Looked up from germline, CDR1 is SGHTA and CDR2 is FQGNSA. The CDR3 loop spans 16 amino acids. Trimming cost V 5 bases and J 0 bases; bases outside gene matches: 6. The CDR3 coding sequence is TGTGCCAGCAGCCCCCGACTAGCGGCAAGCACAGATACGCAGTATTTT. Its translation: CASSPRLAASTDTQYF.

This chain links TRBV21-1 with TRBJ2-5. TRBV21-1 corresponds to a pseudogene. The CDR3 has 14 amino acids. This CDR3 reads CASSRGQPEETQYF. In DNA form, the CDR3 reads TGTGCCAGCAGCAGAGGGCAGCCCGAAGAGACCCAGTACTTC.

This clonotype was observed a few times. The V call is TRBV10-3, the J call TRBJ2-4, with unresolved D. Germline CDR1 is ENHRY and CDR2 is SYGVKD. V was clipped by 1 base and J by 5 bases, with 6 bases between them. This CDR3 has 13 residues. The CDR3 is CAISEFRENIQYF. DNA of the CDR3: TGTGCCATCAGTGAGTTTCGAGAAAACATTCAGTACTTC.

The chain has TRBV6-2 or TRBV6-3 and TRBJ2-7; D call uncertain. The CDR3 extends over 12 amino acids. Germline V gene sequence: CDR1 MNHEY, CDR2 SVGEGT. Between the trimmed V and J ends, which lost 8 bases and 2 bases, there was a span of 10 bases. The CDR3 DNA follows: TGTGCCAGCGCGGATCCCCCCTACGAGCAGTACTTC. It translates to CASADPPYEQYF.

Note on this clonotype: One end of the junction fails to match germline, which may point to a read error. The V gene is TRBV20-1, the J gene TRBJ2-3; 8 nucleotides agree with TRBD2. The CDR3 spans 15 residues. The germline V gene encodes CDR1 DFQATT and CDR2 SNEGSKA (reference sequence). The CDR3 coding sequence is TGCAGTGCTAGAGATACGGGGGGGCCCCCAGATACACAGTATTTT. Protein product: CSARDTGGPPDTQYF.

This clonotype appeared a few times. The chain couples TRBV12-3 or TRBV12-4 to TRBJ2-7, with TRBD2 matching 8 bases. CDR3 length: 14 residues. The J segment lost 6 bases and the V segment lost 6 bases, leaving 10 bases of the junction unmatched. The CDR3: CASSSLAEAAEQYF. As DNA, the CDR3 is TGTGCCAGCAGCTCACTAGCGGAGGCAGCCGAGCAGTACTTC.

The chain links TRBV7-2 to TRBJ2-5; 7 bases line up with TRBD1. The CDR3 totals 15 residues. Germline trimming cut 5 bases from V and 2 bases from J; bases unmatched to any gene: 8. Germline V gene sequence: CDR1 SGHTA, CDR2 FQGNSA. The CDR3 sequence: CASSQQGKGQETQYF. DNA for the CDR3: TGTGCCAGCAGCCAACAGGGGAAGGGGCAAGAGACCCAGTACTTC.

This clonotype was recorded a few times. The V and J genes are TRBV7-2 and TRBJ2-2, with no clear D. Germline V gives CDR1 SGHTA, CDR2 FQGNSA. The CDR3 extends over 14 amino acids. V lost 6 bases and J 3 bases, leaving 11 bases between the germline ends. As DNA, the CDR3 is TGTGCCAGCAGACCCCAAGGGTACACCGGGGAGCTGTTTTTT. Protein sequence: CASRPQGYTGELFF.

The V gene is TRBV7-2, the J gene TRBJ2-7, with 11 positions matching TRBD1. The germline gives CDR1 SGHTA, CDR2 FQGNSA. The CDR3 loop spans 13 amino acids. In DNA, the CDR3 is TGTGCTAGCTCGGACAGGGGGCGCAACGAGCAGTACTTC. This encodes CASSDRGRNEQYF.

CDR3 in DNA: TGCAGCGTTGAGGCAGGGACCTTTCCTGGGGCCAACGTCCTGACTTTC. Translating gives CSVEAGTFPGANVLTF. This chain uses TRBV29-1 with TRBJ2-6; D is possibly TRBD1 or TRBD2 (5 bases each). V lost 3 bases and J lost 2, with 14 bases in between. This CDR3 has 16 amino acids. Germline loops: CDR1 SQVTM, CDR2 ANQGSEA.

This clonotype came up a few times. The V call is TRBV5-1, the J call TRBJ2-5; possible D gene TRBD2, 6 bases. The end of the DNA aligns better with TRBJ2-7, so the J call may be wrong. The germline gives CDR1 SGHRS, CDR2 YFSETQ. The CDR3 runs to 14 residues. This CDR3 reads CASSLVTGVYEQYF. The CDR3 DNA reads as TGCGCCAGCAGCTTGGTGACGGGGGTCTACGAGCAGTACTTC.